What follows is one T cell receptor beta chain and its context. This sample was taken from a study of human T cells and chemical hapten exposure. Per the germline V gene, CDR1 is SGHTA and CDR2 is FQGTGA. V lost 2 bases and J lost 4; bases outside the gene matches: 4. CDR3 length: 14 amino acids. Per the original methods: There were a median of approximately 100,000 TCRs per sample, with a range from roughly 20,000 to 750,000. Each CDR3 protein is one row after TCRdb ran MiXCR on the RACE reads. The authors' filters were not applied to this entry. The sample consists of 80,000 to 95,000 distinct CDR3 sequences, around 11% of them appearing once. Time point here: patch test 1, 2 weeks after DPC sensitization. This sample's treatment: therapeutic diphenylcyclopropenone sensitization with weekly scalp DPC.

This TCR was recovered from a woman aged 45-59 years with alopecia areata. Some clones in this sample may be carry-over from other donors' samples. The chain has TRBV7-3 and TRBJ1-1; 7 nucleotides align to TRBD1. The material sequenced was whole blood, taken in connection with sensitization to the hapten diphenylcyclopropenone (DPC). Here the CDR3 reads CASSLDRAGTEAFF. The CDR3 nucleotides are TGTGCCAGCAGCTTAGACAGGGCTGGCACTGAAGCTTTCTTT.